Presented here are 3 T cell receptor beta chains from one specimen sequenced in a study of blood T cells in healthy people across ages (dated by TCRdb to the mid-2010s). Preparation of the library involved 5' RACE. Data came from an Illumina HiSeq 2500. The second PCR ran for about 7 to 11 cycles and used a J-beta primer mix along with a sample-barcoded 5' primer. Using fastp at Q25 and MiXCR, TCRdb reprocessed the public reads and kept productive beta chains. CDR3 protein duplicates are merged, each entry listing the most common genes and DNA. The sample table contains roughly 680,000 distinct CDR3 sequences; only one count was recorded for 45% to 50% of them. Under 35% of the sample is in the top ten clones. What was sequenced was blood. These receptors all come from a woman aged 60-70 years in good health.

This clonotype has only a few counts. The V and J genes are TRBV28 and TRBJ1-5; D gene uncertain. The CDR3 is 11 amino acids. V was pared by 5 bases and J by 5 bases, with 4 bases between. Germline-derived CDR1 and CDR2 are MDHEN and SYDVKM. The CDR3 bases are TGTGCCAGCAGTGGAGATCAGCCCCAGCATTTT. Amino acid sequence: CASSGDQPQHF.

This chain uses TRBV20-1 with TRBJ2-1; weak D call: TRBD2 (5 bases). The V and J ends lost 7 bases and 3 bases respectively, with 16 bases between them. Per the germline V gene, CDR1 is DFQATT and CDR2 is SNEGSKA (reference sequence). The CDR3 spans 14 residues. The CDR3 nucleotides read TGCAGTGTACCCCTGGCGGGTCGCTACAATGAGCAGTTCTTC. This sequence encodes CSVPLAGRYNEQFF.

There are a few counts of this clonotype. This chain joins TRBV9 and TRBJ2-1; 9 bases agree with TRBD1. The CDR3 spans 13 residues. The V and J ends lost 2 bases and 9 bases, in that order; junction bases with no gene match: 3. The germline CDR1 and CDR2 sequences are SGDLS and YYNGEE. The CDR3 coding sequence is TGTGCCAGCAGCGTGGCGACAGGGGGTGAGCAGTTCTTC. This codes for CASSVATGGEQFF.